This TCR beta chain was retrieved from a study of PD-L1 blockade in urothelial cancer. Study background: Patients initiated atezolizumab in the mid-2010s at 1,200 mg intravenously every 3 weeks.

Time point noted: pretreatment peripheral blood. Sequencing used immunoSEQ multiplex PCR; TCRdb keeps in-frame clones, though not all of them. The sample has roughly 43,000 clones; around 80% are singletons. The V end lost 4 bases, the J end lost 7 bases, and 32 bases lay between the germline ends. The CDR3 consists of 21 residues. CDR1 and CDR2 (germline): MDHEN, SYDVKM. The chain recombines TRBV28 with TRBJ1-6; D might be TRBD1 (5 bases). This clonotype was obtained from a man in his 60s with urothelial cancer. Sequencing used PBMCs, obtained around atezolizumab (anti-PD-L1) treatment. This chain's CDR3 is CASSSLWGTGDLPEKNSPLHF. The CDR3 coding sequence is TGTGCCAGCAGTTCCCTATGGGGGACGGGGGACCTCCCTGAAAAAAATTCACCCCTCCACTTT.